Listed here are 30 T cell receptor beta chains from one sample, sequenced in a study of T cells after yellow fever vaccination. One entry per CDR3 protein, called by TCRdb with MiXCR from the 5' RACE reads. The profile shows more than 45,000 distinct CDR3 sequences, about 5.2% of them singletons. The sample in question was PBMCs, either bulk or a sorted T-cell subset (CD4+, CD8+, memory, or dextramer-sorted; not recorded which), obtained on the day of the yellow fever booster vaccination. The receptors come from a man aged 18 to 30 who received the YFV17D yellow fever vaccine.

The rearrangement joins TRBV4-2 to TRBJ2-5, with TRBD2 matching 7 bases. Unmatched junction bases numbered 4, after V lost 1 base and J lost 2 bases. The CDR3 has 15 amino acids. Looked up from germline, CDR1 is LGHNA and CDR2 is YNFKEQ. The CDR3, as DNA: TGTGCCAGCAGCCAAGGGAGCGGGGTGCAAGAGACCCAGTACTTC. Encoded protein: CASSQGSGVQETQYF.

This clonotype was recorded many times. This rearrangement joins TRBV14 to TRBJ1-1; D is unresolved. Trimming stripped 1 base from V and 8 bases from J, with 14 bases between. The CDR3 is made up of 14 amino acids. Looked up from germline, CDR1 is SGHDN and CDR2 is FVKESK. In nucleotides, the CDR3 is TGTGCCAGCAGCCAAGTTACCTTGGTTGGGGAAGCTTTCTTT. Amino acid sequence: CASSQVTLVGEAFF.

There are many counts of this clonotype. The J gene is TRBJ2-5, the V gene TRBV10-3; TRBD1 might be the D (6 bases). The germline V gene has CDR1 ENHRY and CDR2 SYGVKD. V lost 5 bases, J lost 7 bases, and 23 bases lay in between. CDR3 length equals 16 residues. The CDR3 sequence: CAISPSHGQQTWTQYF. The CDR3 coding sequence is TGTGCCATCAGTCCCAGTCACGGACAGCAAACTTGGACCCAGTACTTC.

This clonotype was detected many times. The chain is built from TRBV6-2 or TRBV6-3 and TRBJ2-1; a weak D match, TRBD2 (5 bases). The germline gives CDR1 MNHEY, CDR2 SVGEGT. This CDR3 has 13 amino acids. Trimming cost V 6 bases and J 7 bases, with 13 bases left between them. CDR3 in DNA: TGTGCCAGCAGCCCAGCGGCTCAGAATGAGCAGTTCTTC. It specifies CASSPAAQNEQFF.

V gene TRBV7-3 combines with J gene TRBJ2-1; TRBD2 matches at 9 bases. CDR3 length equals 15 residues. J was trimmed by 5 bases and V by 5 bases; bases with no gene match: 7. Germline V gives CDR1 SGHTA, CDR2 FQGTGA. The CDR3 loop reads CASSPGTSRNNEQFF. The CDR3 bases are TGTGCCAGCAGCCCGGGGACTAGCAGAAACAATGAGCAGTTCTTC.

Ten or more counts support this clonotype. The CDR3 DNA reads as TGTGCCACCAGCAGAGAACAGGGACCGGGGAACTATGGCTACACCTTC. As protein: CATSREQGPGNYGYTF. J is TRBJ1-2 and V is TRBV15; TRBD1 is a possible D gene (6 bases). The germline V gene has CDR1 LNHNV and CDR2 YYDKDF (reference sequence). V lost 0 bases and J 2 bases, leaving 13 bases between the germline ends. The CDR3 covers 16 residues.

This clonotype was observed a few times. CDR3 amino acids: CASRSPGGSTGELFF. DNA of the CDR3: TGTGCCAGCAGATCCCCAGGGGGTAGTACCGGGGAGCTGTTTTTT. The rearrangement uses TRBV9 and TRBJ2-2; 7 bases agree with TRBD1. The ends lost 5 bases at V and 5 bases at J; junction bases unmatched: 9. The CDR3 runs to 15 residues. CDR1 and CDR2 (germline): SGDLS, YYNGEE.

This clonotype was recorded at least ten times. The chain combines TRBV5-1 with TRBJ2-1; tentatively, D is TRBD2 (5 bases). V was pared by 2 bases and J by 1 base, with 10 bases between. The CDR3 contains 15 residues. CDR1 is SGHRS and CDR2 is YFSETQ in the germline V gene. The CDR3 loop is CASSLEWRSYNEQFF. The CDR3 region has the DNA TGCGCCAGCAGCTTAGAATGGAGGTCCTACAATGAGCAGTTCTTC.

This clonotype occurred many times. V and J are TRBV7-6 and TRBJ2-3, with a possible D match to TRBD1 (6 bases). Trimming stripped 3 bases from V and 11 bases from J, with 21 bases between. Germline V gene lookup returns CDR1 SGHVS and CDR2 FNYEAQ. The length of the CDR3 is 15 residues. The CDR3 loop is CASSFGTGTPMKQYF. CDR3 coding DNA: TGTGCCAGCAGCTTCGGTACAGGGACCCCTATGAAGCAGTATTTT.

This clonotype was counted many times. The V and J genes are TRBV12-3 or TRBV12-4 and TRBJ2-7; tentatively, D is TRBD2 (6 bases). CDR3 length: 14 residues. The V and J ends lost 5 bases and 2 bases respectively, with 13 bases between them. The CDR3 spells CASSLGTATYEQYF. The CDR3, as DNA: TGTGCCAGCAGTCTCGGGACTGCTACCTACGAGCAGTACTTC.

The chain carries TRBV18 and TRBJ1-6; D unclear. V was shortened by 3 bases and J by 0 bases, with 12 bases between the two germline ends. The CDR3 extends over 17 amino acids. Germline values: CDR1 KGHSH, CDR2 LQKENI. The CDR3 bases are TGTGCCAGCTCACCCGGTCTTCAGCCCTCCTATAATTCACCCCTCCACTTT. Encoded protein: CASSPGLQPSYNSPLHF.

This clonotype was counted many times. This chain connects TRBV20-1 to TRBJ2-7; 14 nucleotides align to TRBD2. V gave up 5 bases and J gave up 5 bases; unmatched junction bases: 5. The germline V gene encodes CDR1 DFQATT and CDR2 SNEGSKA (reference sequence). This CDR3 is 14 amino acids long. This CDR3 is CSARTSGGFNEQYV. CDR3 in DNA: TGCAGTGCTCGGACTAGCGGGGGGTTCAACGAGCAGTACGTC.

The genes are TRBV6-6 and TRBJ2-5; perhaps TRBD2 as D (7 bases). The CDR3 covers 18 residues. Germline V CDR1 and CDR2: MNHNY, SVGAGI (reference sequence). Trimming left V 6 bases short and J 1 base short, with 24 bases between. The CDR3 region has the DNA TGTGCCAGCAGCCACCGGCCCTCTCTCGCGGGGGCCCAAGAGACCCAGTACTTC. Protein sequence: CASSHRPSLAGAQETQYF.

The J gene is TRBJ1-2, the V gene TRBV5-1; perhaps TRBD1 as D (6 bases). Looked up from germline, CDR1 is SGHRS and CDR2 is YFSETQ. The CDR3 loop spans 14 amino acids. The ends were cut back, 4 bases at V and 4 bases at J, with 14 bases in the middle. CDR3 coding DNA: TGCGCCAGCAGCACGGGGGGGGGCTCCTATGGCTACACCTTC. Its protein is CASSTGGGSYGYTF.

This clonotype was recorded a few times. The chain couples TRBV10-3 to TRBJ2-4; D gene unclear. The CDR3 is 15 residues long. Germline lookup yields CDR1 ENHRY and CDR2 SYGVKD. V was trimmed by 8 bases and J by 3 bases, leaving 17 bases between them. This CDR3 is CAIGEDTKRKNIQYF. The CDR3 DNA is TGTGCCATCGGGGAAGACACGAAACGCAAAAACATTCAGTACTTC.

In its sample, this clonotype was seen a few times. The chain recombines TRBV27 with TRBJ2-2; D ambiguous. Trimming took off 3 bases at V and 1 base at J, with 6 bases between the two ends. The CDR3 has 14 amino acids. CDR1 and CDR2 from the germline V gene are MNHEY and SMNVEV (reference sequence). CDR3 nucleotides: TGTGCCAGCAGTTTTGGATTGAACACCGGGGAGCTGTTTTTT. Protein product: CASSFGLNTGELFF.

This clonotype was recorded many times. The CDR3 DNA reads as TGCGCCAGCAGCCAAGAGGAGCGGGGGTACACCGGGGAGCTGTTTTTT. Translating it yields CASSQEERGYTGELFF. The chain recombines TRBV4-1 with TRBJ2-2, with 8 bases lining up with TRBD2. V lost 0 bases to trimming and J lost 3 bases; unmatched junction nucleotides: 3. The CDR3 is 16 amino acids. Germline V lookup: CDR1 MGHRA, CDR2 YSYEKL.

This clonotype appeared a few times. The V call is TRBV30, the J call TRBJ1-5, with D possibly matching TRBD1 (6 bases). The CDR3 is made up of 14 amino acids. CDR1 is GTSNPN and CDR2 is SVGIG in the germline V gene (reference sequence). Trimming cost V 4 bases and J 9 bases, with 19 bases left between them. The CDR3 loop is CAWNLQGLGGPQHF. CDR3 nucleotides: TGTGCCTGGAACCTACAGGGTCTGGGGGGGCCCCAGCATTTT.

This clonotype was recorded a few times. This chain links TRBV5-1 with TRBJ2-1; TRBD2 agrees at 7 bases. The CDR3 has 16 amino acids. After removal of 0 bases from V and 0 bases from J, the junction contained 3 bases not matched to a gene. Per the germline V gene, CDR1 is SGHRS and CDR2 is YFSETQ. DNA of the CDR3: TGCGCCAGCAGCTTGGCCGCGGGGGTCTCCTACAATGAGCAGTTCTTC. Amino acid sequence: CASSLAAGVSYNEQFF.

This clonotype was picked up many times. The gene calls are TRBV7-9 and TRBJ2-7; D is perhaps TRBD2 (6 bases). Germline lookup yields CDR1 SEHNR and CDR2 FQNEAQ (reference sequence). This CDR3 contains 15 residues. V was pared by 1 base and J by 2 bases, with 12 bases between. CDR3 DNA: TGTGCCAGCAGCTTAGGAGGCGGGAACCCCTACGAGCAGTACTTC. This codes for CASSLGGGNPYEQYF. The whole variable domain, filled in from reference TRBV7-9 and TRBJ2-7, reads DTGVSQNPRHKITKRGQNVTFRCDPISEHNRLYWYRQTLGQGPEFLTYFQNEAQLEKSRLLSDRFSAERPKGSFSTLEIQRTEQGDSAMYLCASSLGGGNPYEQYFGPGTRLTVT.

This clonotype was observed many times. This chain connects TRBV2 to TRBJ2-1; D is ambiguous. The V and J ends lost 7 bases and 4 bases respectively, with 5 bases between them. This CDR3 region has 11 residues. Germline V gene lookup returns CDR1 SNHLY and CDR2 FYNNEI. The CDR3 region has the DNA TGTGCCAGCAATGTATACAATGAGCAGTTCTTC. Encoded protein: CASNVYNEQFF.

The genes are TRBV7-2 and TRBJ2-3; no clear D gene. The CDR3 is made up of 11 amino acids. In germline, CDR1 is SGHTA, CDR2 FQGNSA. V was trimmed by 1 base and J by 7 bases, leaving 3 bases between them. The CDR3 protein is CASSLVNTQYF. The CDR3 DNA follows: TGTGCCAGCAGCTTAGTAAATACGCAGTATTTT. Variable domain in full (rest from reference TRBV7-2 and TRBJ2-3): GAGVSQSPSNKVTEKGKDVELRCDPISGHTALYWYRQSLGQGLEFLIYFQGNSAPDKSGLPSDRFSAERTGGSVSTLTIQRTQQEDSAVYLCASSLVNTQYFGPGTRLTVL.

The genes are TRBV7-9 and TRBJ1-1; no definite D call. Trimming left V 3 bases short and J 3 bases short, with 8 bases between. Germline CDR1 SEHNR, CDR2 FQNEAQ (reference sequence). CDR3 length equals 13 residues. CDR3 in DNA: TGTGCCAGCAGCTTCACAGTAGACACTGAAGCTTTCTTT. This sequence encodes CASSFTVDTEAFF.

This clonotype came up many times. The chain uses TRBV29-1 and TRBJ1-2; D gene unclear. Trimming took off 3 bases at V and 4 bases at J, with 21 bases between the two ends. Germline loops: CDR1 SQVTM, CDR2 ANQGSEA. CDR3 length equals 16 residues. As DNA, the CDR3 is TGCAGCGTTGATTCTCTCCCCTTAGTTCGCGGCTATGGCTACACCTTC. Its translation: CSVDSLPLVRGYGYTF.

This clonotype was picked up many times. J is TRBJ2-3 and V is TRBV9, with 8 bases aligning to TRBD2. Trimming cost V 3 bases and J 3 bases; bases outside gene matches: 12. Germline-derived CDR1 and CDR2 are SGDLS and YYNGEE. The CDR3 covers 17 residues. CDR3 DNA sequence: TGTGCCAGCAGCGCGGACCCGGGACTAGGAGGGACAGATACGCAGTATTTT. Encoded protein: CASSADPGLGGTDTQYF.

V gene TRBV10-3 combines with J gene TRBJ2-3, with 7 bases that match TRBD1. Germline CDR1 and CDR2: ENHRY and SYGVKD. This CDR3 is 14 amino acids long. V dropped 3 bases and J dropped 5; count of bases not matched to a gene: 5. The CDR3 region has the DNA TGTGCCATCAGTGAAAAGGGGGCCGGAGATACGCAGTATTTT. It yields the protein CAISEKGAGDTQYF.

This clonotype was picked up many times. The chain uses TRBV4-1 and TRBJ2-1; the match to TRBD2 covers 10 bases. Germline V gene lookup returns CDR1 MGHRA and CDR2 YSYEKL. The V gene end was trimmed by 4 bases and the J gene end by 4 bases; junction bases not matched to a gene: 7. The CDR3 runs to 16 residues. DNA of the CDR3: TGCGCCAGCAGCCGAACCGGGACTAGCGCGTACAATGAGCAGTTCTTC. Translating gives CASSRTGTSAYNEQFF.

The sample holds a few counts of this clonotype. The rearrangement joins TRBV20-1 to TRBJ2-7, with 13 bases matching TRBD2. This CDR3 spans 18 amino acids. Germline loops: CDR1 DFQATT, CDR2 SNEGSKA (reference sequence). With V trimmed by 5 bases and J by 4 bases, 17 bases remained unmatched. The DNA for the CDR3 is TGCAGTGCTGAAGGTCGACTAGCGGGGGGCCATACAGGTTACGAGCAGTACTTC. This gives the protein CSAEGRLAGGHTGYEQYF.

This clonotype showed up just a few times. The CDR3 DNA reads TGTGCCAGCAGCCGCCTGGGACAGGCGGGTGAAGCTTTCTTT. Its protein is CASSRLGQAGEAFF. The chain combines TRBV7-3 with TRBJ1-1, with 8 bases identical to TRBD1. Germline CDR1 reads SGHTA; CDR2 reads FQGTGA. This CDR3 has 14 residues. Trimming removed 5 bases from V and 7 bases from J; junction bases left unmatched: 9. Variable domain in full (rest from reference TRBV7-3 and TRBJ1-1): GAGVSQTPSNKVTEKGKYVELRCDPISGHTALYWYRQSLGQGPEFLIYFQGTGAADDSGLPNDRFFAVRPEGSVSTLKIQRTERGDSAVYLCASSRLGQAGEAFFGQGTRLTVV.

This clonotype came up many times. J is TRBJ2-2 and V is TRBV20-1; no firm D call. Trimming pared 5 bases from V and 1 base from J, leaving 11 bases between. CDR3 length: 14 amino acids. The germline V gene encodes CDR1 DFQATT and CDR2 SNEGSKA (reference sequence). CDR3 DNA sequence: TGCAGTGCTCGAAGGACGGGGAACACCGGGGAGCTGTTTTTT. Amino acid sequence: CSARRTGNTGELFF.